What follows are 26 T cell receptor beta chains derived from one specimen sequenced in a study of cytomegalovirus exposure and HLA in healthy donors. The PCR made use of 60 Vbeta and 13 Jbeta primers. Here immunoSEQ multiplex PCR was the method, and the copy in TCRdb shows in-frame clones only, minus some. Seen here are 90,000 to 100,000 clones, about three quarters observed once, and the top ten hold about 1.5%. The material sequenced was PBMCs. Every receptor here comes from a man aged 35-49 years in good health and CMV-seronegative.

The chain uses TRBV6-5 and TRBJ2-7, with D unclear. Germline V lookup: CDR1 MNHEY, CDR2 SVGAGI. V was clipped by 7 bases and J by 3 bases, with 7 bases between them. The CDR3 is made up of 11 amino acids. The CDR3 region is CASNNGYEQYF. The CDR3 DNA is TGTGCCAGCAATAACGGCTACGAGCAGTACTTC.

The chain carries TRBV5-8 and TRBJ2-1, with 8 nucleotides matching TRBD2. The CDR3 contains 18 residues. J gave up 3 bases and V 2 bases, and 13 bases lay outside the gene matches. Germline CDR1 is SGHTS and CDR2 is YDEGEE. The CDR3 sequence is CASSFQSMAGGLYNEQFF. CDR3 bases: TGTGCCAGCAGCTTTCAGAGCATGGCGGGGGGCCTCTACAATGAGCAGTTCTTC.

The CDR3 loop reads CASSSPESPKKTEAFF. Here the CDR3 DNA reads TGTGCCAGCAGCTCACCCGAGAGTCCTAAGAAAACTGAAGCTTTCTTT. This sequence joins TRBV5-4 and TRBJ1-1; D gene unclear. The length of the CDR3 is 16 residues. Trimming left V 3 bases short and J 5 bases short, with 20 bases between. Germline CDR1 reads SGHNT; CDR2 reads YYREEE (reference sequence). The entire variable domain, with the rest obtained from reference TRBV5-4 and TRBJ1-1, is as follows: ETGVTQSPTHLIKTRGQQVTLRCSSQSGHNTVSWYQQALGQGPQFIFQYYREEENGRGNFPPRFSGLQFPNYSSELNVNALELDDSALYLCASSSPESPKKTEAFFGQGTRLTVV.

This sequence joins TRBV16 and TRBJ2-1; TRBD2 is a possible D gene (5 bases). CDR3 length equals 16 residues. V was shortened by 2 bases and J by 1 base, with 12 bases between the two germline ends. Germline V gene data show CDR1 as KGHSY and CDR2 as FQNENV. In DNA, the CDR3 is TGTGCCAGCAGCCAAGCAGAGGGCGGATCCTACAATGAGCAGTTCTTC. Protein product: CASSQAEGGSYNEQFF.

The chain uses TRBV11-2 and TRBJ1-1, with 8 bases aligning to TRBD1. V shed 5 bases and J 1 base; nucleotides not matched to a gene: 15. CDR1 SGHAT and CDR2 FQNNGV come from the germline V gene. The CDR3 extends over 18 amino acids. CDR3 bases: TGTGCCAGCAGCCCAGCGCGCAGGGGGCTTGTATGGAACACTGAAGCTTTCTTT. Its protein is CASSPARRGLVWNTEAFF.

This chain uses TRBV5-4 with TRBJ1-1; 9 bases map to TRBD1. This CDR3 has 14 amino acids. Germline assignment: CDR1 SGHNT and CDR2 YYREEE (reference sequence). V shed 5 bases and J 1 base; nucleotides not matched to a gene: 3. CDR3 DNA sequence: TGTGCCAGCAGGTGGGACAGGGCGAACACTGAAGCTTTCTTT. The encoded protein is CASRWDRANTEAFF.

The chain joins TRBV27 to TRBJ2-2, with D perhaps TRBD2 (5 bases). V was shortened by 8 bases and J by 5 bases, with 6 bases between the two germline ends. The CDR3 is 11 amino acids. Germline V gene data show CDR1 as MNHEY and CDR2 as SMNVEV (reference sequence). In DNA form, the CDR3 reads TGTGCCAGCCGGGGTACCGGGGAGCTGTTTTTT. Its protein product is CASRGTGELFF.

The rearrangement joins TRBV19 to TRBJ1-3; D is ambiguous. Germline loops: CDR1 LNHDA, CDR2 SQIVND (reference sequence). CDR3 length: 13 amino acids. Trimming removed 7 bases at V and 0 bases at J, with 7 bases between. The CDR3 bases are TGTGCCAGTAAATTGAGCTCTGGAAACACCATATATTTT. Its translation is CASKLSSGNTIYF. Full variable domain (outside the CDR3, taken from reference TRBV19 and TRBJ1-3): DGGITQSPKYLFRKEGQNVTLSCEQNLNHDAMYWYRQDPGQGLRLIYYSQIVNDFQKGDIAEGYSVSREKKESFPLTVTSAQKNPTAFYLCASKLSSGNTIYFGEGSWLTVV.

This clone was picked up a small number of times. The chain couples TRBV19 to TRBJ2-3, with TRBD1 identical over 10 bases. V lost 5 bases to trimming and J lost 6 bases; unmatched junction nucleotides: 2. The germline V gene encodes CDR1 LNHDA and CDR2 SQIVND (reference sequence). This CDR3 comprises 13 residues. Written as DNA, the CDR3 is TGTGCCAGTAGTTGGACAGGGGGGGATACGCAGTATTTT. It yields the protein CASSWTGGDTQYF. Full variable domain (outside the CDR3, taken from reference TRBV19 and TRBJ2-3): DGGITQSPKYLFRKEGQNVTLSCEQNLNHDAMYWYRQDPGQGLRLIYYSQIVNDFQKGDIAEGYSVSREKKESFPLTVTSAQKNPTAFYLCASSWTGGDTQYFGPGTRLTVL.

This rearrangement joins TRBV6-1 to TRBJ1-1, with 7 nucleotides matching TRBD1. J lost 3 bases, V lost 6 bases, and 4 bases had no gene match. CDR1 and CDR2 (germline): MNHNS, SASEGT. This CDR3 has 13 amino acids. CDR3 sequence reads: CASRYRGDTEAFF. The DNA for the CDR3 is TGTGCCAGCAGGTACAGGGGTGACACTGAAGCTTTCTTT.

The chain has TRBV5-1 and TRBJ2-2; a weak D match, TRBD2 (6 bases). The germline V gene encodes CDR1 SGHRS and CDR2 YFSETQ. V gave up 4 bases and J gave up 2 bases, with 9 bases separating them. The CDR3 covers 14 residues. CDR3 coding DNA: TGCGCCAGCAGCCAGGGACTTAACACCGGGGAGCTGTTTTTT. Translating it yields CASSQGLNTGELFF.

The chain is built from TRBV6-5 and TRBJ1-1, with TRBD1 identical over 9 bases. The CDR3 runs to 15 residues. The V gene's germline CDR1 is MNHEY and CDR2 SVGAGI. V lost 3 bases to trimming and J lost 7 bases; unmatched junction nucleotides: 9. The CDR3 reads CASSYSQGAYDEAFF. CDR3 DNA sequence: TGTGCCAGCAGTTATTCACAGGGGGCTTATGATGAAGCTTTCTTT.

The rearrangement links TRBV28 to TRBJ2-7; a possible D gene is TRBD1 (5 bases). The CDR3 runs 12 residues. Trimming removed 7 bases at V and 5 bases at J, with 12 bases between. The germline V gene has CDR1 MDHEN and CDR2 SYDVKM. Written as DNA, the CDR3 is TGTGCCAGCAAGGGGATGGTGGACGAGCAGTACTTC. This translates into CASKGMVDEQYF.

Concerning this clone itself: Mismatch with germline at one junction end may stem from a read error. The chain has TRBV6-5 and TRBJ2-5; 12 bases map to TRBD1. The germline V gene encodes CDR1 MNHEY and CDR2 SVGAGI. The CDR3 runs to 14 residues. CDR3 residues: CASSRDRGQGTQYF. The CDR3 DNA reads as TGTGCCAGCAGCCGGGACAGGGGGCAAGGGACCCAGTACTTC.

The V gene is TRBV14, the J gene TRBJ2-7; tentatively, D is TRBD2 (5 bases). Trimming removed 3 bases at V and 6 bases at J, with 15 bases between. Germline CDR1 SGHDN, CDR2 FVKESK. The CDR3 is 14 amino acids. The CDR3 is CASSHRSRGFEQYF. The CDR3 bases are TGTGCCAGCAGCCATAGGAGTAGAGGGTTCGAGCAGTACTTC.

A few counts support this clone. The gene calls are TRBV2 and TRBJ2-1, with 7 nucleotides matching TRBD1. The V and J ends lost 5 bases and 1 base, in that order; junction bases with no gene match: 5. There are 15 residues in the CDR3. CDR1 and CDR2 (germline): SNHLY, FYNNEI. For the CDR3, the DNA is TGTGCCAGCAGTCCTGACAGGGCATCCTACAATGAGCAGTTCTTC. Translated: CASSPDRASYNEQFF.

The chain is built from TRBV11-2 and TRBJ1-3; possibly TRBD1 for D (5 bases). CDR3 length: 16 residues. Trimming removed 5 bases from V and 3 bases from J, with 17 bases in between. CDR1 is SGHAT, CDR2 FQNNGV, per germline. The DNA for the CDR3 is TGTGCCAGCAGCATTACCACAACAGGTCTTGGAAACACCATATATTTT. Translated: CASSITTTGLGNTIYF.

The rearrangement links TRBV29-1 to TRBJ2-5, with 11 positions matching TRBD2. The V and J ends lost 4 bases and 2 bases, in that order; junction bases with no gene match: 18. The CDR3 length is 19 residues. From germline, CDR1 is SQVTM and CDR2 ANQGSEA. The CDR3 reads CSVVGGKLAGGPPQETQYF. DNA for the CDR3: TGCAGCGTTGTGGGGGGTAAGCTAGCGGGGGGCCCCCCTCAAGAGACCCAGTACTTC.

V is TRBV15 and J is TRBJ1-2; no clear D. The CDR3 runs 16 residues. V shed 0 bases and J shed 4 bases, with 15 bases lying between them. Per germline, CDR1 LNHNV and CDR2 YYDKDF (reference sequence). The CDR3 region is CATSRDNSRGLYGYTF. For the CDR3, the DNA is TGTGCCACCAGCAGAGATAATTCCCGCGGACTCTATGGCTACACCTTC.

CDR3 DNA: TGTGCCAGCAGCGCCGACAGGGTGAACACTGAAGCTTTCTTT. It encodes CASSADRVNTEAFF. This rearrangement joins TRBV7-2 to TRBJ1-1, with 7 bases identical to TRBD1. J lost 0 bases, V lost 5 bases, and 3 bases had no gene match. Germline-derived CDR1 and CDR2 are SGHTA and FQGNSA. This CDR3 comprises 14 residues. Filled out from reference TRBV7-2 and TRBJ1-1, the complete variable domain reads GAGVSQSPSNKVTEKGKDVELRCDPISGHTALYWYRQSLGQGLEFLIYFQGNSAPDKSGLPSDRFSAERTGGSVSTLTIQRTQQEDSAVYLCASSADRVNTEAFFGQGTRLTVV.

The DNA for the CDR3 is TGTGCCAGCAGCGGCCCACCCGACAGGTGGACGCAAGAGACCCAGTACTTC. Amino acid sequence: CASSGPPDRWTQETQYF. The chain uses TRBV7-6 and TRBJ2-5, with D possibly TRBD1 on 6 matching bases. The V gene lost 5 bases and the J gene lost 2 bases, with 21 bases spanning the gap. The CDR3 is 17 residues long. In germline, CDR1 is SGHVS, CDR2 FNYEAQ.

The chain is built from TRBV19 and TRBJ1-1; TRBD1 agrees at 7 bases. Germline V gene lookup returns CDR1 LNHDA and CDR2 SQIVND (reference sequence). V gave up 3 bases and J gave up 1 base; unmatched junction bases: 5. This CDR3 is 15 amino acids long. The CDR3: CASSMPGQRNTEAFF. CDR3 DNA sequence: TGTGCCAGTAGTATGCCGGGACAGCGGAACACTGAAGCTTTCTTT.

The sample holds a few counts of this clone. This sequence joins TRBV12-5 and TRBJ1-1; tentatively, D is TRBD1 (5 bases). The CDR3 loop spans 17 amino acids. Germline CDR1 is LGHNT and CDR2 is FRNRAP. Trimming stripped 6 bases from V and 3 bases from J, with 23 bases between. CDR3 bases: TGTGCTAGTGGCTCCACCGGGACTCCTGTTTTTCACACTGAAGCTTTCTTT. Its translation is CASGSTGTPVFHTEAFF.

The chain joins TRBV18 to TRBJ1-1; D unresolved. This CDR3 is built from 15 residues. CDR1 is KGHSH, CDR2 LQKENI, per germline. V shed 3 bases and J shed 6 bases, with 17 bases lying between them. CDR3 protein: CASSPQADFLSEAFF. The CDR3 DNA follows: TGTGCCAGCTCACCCCAAGCGGATTTCCTCTCTGAAGCTTTCTTT.

V gene TRBV9 combines with J gene TRBJ2-2; unclear D gene. The germline V gene has CDR1 SGDLS and CDR2 YYNGEE. The CDR3 totals 14 residues. Between the trimmed V and J ends, which lost 0 bases and 6 bases, there was a span of 9 bases. The CDR3 protein is CASSVVSAPGELFF. CDR3 sequence (DNA): TGTGCCAGCAGCGTAGTAAGCGCCCCCGGGGAGCTGTTTTTT. The full variable domain, rest sourced from reference TRBV9 and TRBJ2-2, is DSGVTQTPKHLITATGQRVTLRCSPRSGDLSVYWYQQSLDQGLQFLIQYYNGEERAKGNILERFSAQQFPDLHSELNLSSLELGDSALYFCASSVVSAPGELFFGEGSRLTVL.

The gene calls are TRBV5-6 and TRBJ1-4; D is possibly TRBD1 (5 bases). V lost 5 bases and J lost 3, with 11 bases in between. Germline lookup yields CDR1 SGHDT and CDR2 YYEEEE. The CDR3 contains 14 residues. The chain's CDR3 is CASSHGGSNEKLFF. DNA for the CDR3: TGTGCCAGCAGTCACGGGGGGTCTAATGAAAAACTGTTTTTT.